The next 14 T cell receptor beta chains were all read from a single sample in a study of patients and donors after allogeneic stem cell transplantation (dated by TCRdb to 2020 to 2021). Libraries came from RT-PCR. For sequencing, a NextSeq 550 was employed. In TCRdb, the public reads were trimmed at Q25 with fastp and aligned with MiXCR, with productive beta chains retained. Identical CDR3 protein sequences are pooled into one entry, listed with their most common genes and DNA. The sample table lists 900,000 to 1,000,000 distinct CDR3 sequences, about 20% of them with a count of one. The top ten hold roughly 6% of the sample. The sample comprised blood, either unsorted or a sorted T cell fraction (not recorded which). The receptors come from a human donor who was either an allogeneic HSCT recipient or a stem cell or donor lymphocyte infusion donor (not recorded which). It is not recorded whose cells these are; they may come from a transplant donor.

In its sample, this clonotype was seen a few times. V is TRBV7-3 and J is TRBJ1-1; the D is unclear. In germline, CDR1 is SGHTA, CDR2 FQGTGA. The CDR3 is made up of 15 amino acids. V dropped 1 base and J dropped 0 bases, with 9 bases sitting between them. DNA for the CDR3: TGTGCCAGCAGCTTAAATGGGGAAATGAACACTGAAGCTTTCTTT. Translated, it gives CASSLNGEMNTEAFF.

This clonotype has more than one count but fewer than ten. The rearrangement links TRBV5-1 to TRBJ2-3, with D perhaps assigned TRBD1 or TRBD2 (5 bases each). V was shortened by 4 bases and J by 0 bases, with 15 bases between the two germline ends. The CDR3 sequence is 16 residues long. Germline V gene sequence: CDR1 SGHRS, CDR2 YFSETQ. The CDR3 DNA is TGCGCCAGCAGCGAGGGATGGGGCGTGAGCACAGATACGCAGTATTTT. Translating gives CASSEGWGVSTDTQYF.

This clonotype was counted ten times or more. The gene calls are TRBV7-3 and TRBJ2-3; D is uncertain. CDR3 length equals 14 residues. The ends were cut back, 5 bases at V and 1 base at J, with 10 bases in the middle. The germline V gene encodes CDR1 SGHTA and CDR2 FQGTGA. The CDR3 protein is CASSPFGGTDTQYF. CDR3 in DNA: TGTGCCAGCAGCCCCTTTGGGGGCACAGATACGCAGTATTTT.

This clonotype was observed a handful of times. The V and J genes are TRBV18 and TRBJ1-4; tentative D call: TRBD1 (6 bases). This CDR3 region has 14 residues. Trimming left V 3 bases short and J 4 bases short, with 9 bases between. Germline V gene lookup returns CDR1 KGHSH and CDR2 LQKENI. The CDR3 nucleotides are TGTGCCAGCTCACCCACAGGGAATAATGAAAAACTGTTTTTT. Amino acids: CASSPTGNNEKLFF.

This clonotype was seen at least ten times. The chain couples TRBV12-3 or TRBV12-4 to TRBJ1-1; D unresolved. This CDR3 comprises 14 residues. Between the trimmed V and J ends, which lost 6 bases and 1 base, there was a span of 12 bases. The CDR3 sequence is CASSLLVGNTEAFF. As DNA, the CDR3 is TGTGCCAGCAGCCTTCTGGTCGGGAACACTGAAGCTTTCTTT.

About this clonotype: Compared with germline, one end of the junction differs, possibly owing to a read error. The CDR3 loop is CASSLTGSSYNEQLF. The CDR3 DNA reads as TGTGCCAGCAGCTTAACGGGAAGCTCCTACAATGAGCAGCTCTTC. The chain is built from TRBV7-3 and TRBJ2-1, with D unresolved. This CDR3 is 15 amino acids long. Per germline, CDR1 SGHTA and CDR2 FQGTGA.

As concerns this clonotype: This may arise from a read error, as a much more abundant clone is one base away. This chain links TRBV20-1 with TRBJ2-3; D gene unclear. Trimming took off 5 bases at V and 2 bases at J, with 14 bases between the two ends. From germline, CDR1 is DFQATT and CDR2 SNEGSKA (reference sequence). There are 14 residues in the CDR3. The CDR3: CSARPPRFTDTQYF. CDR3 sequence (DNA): TGCAGTGCTCGCCCTCCTCGCTTCACAGATACGCAGTATTTT.

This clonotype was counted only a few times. This chain's CDR3 is CASSPMTGGEQYF. The CDR3 DNA is TGTGCCAGCAGCCCGATGACAGGGGGCGAGCAGTACTTC. V and J are TRBV7-2 and TRBJ2-7; 9 bases match TRBD1. The trim removed 5 bases at V and 6 bases at J, leaving 5 bases unmatched. Germline V gives CDR1 SGHTA, CDR2 FQGNSA. The CDR3 contains 13 residues.

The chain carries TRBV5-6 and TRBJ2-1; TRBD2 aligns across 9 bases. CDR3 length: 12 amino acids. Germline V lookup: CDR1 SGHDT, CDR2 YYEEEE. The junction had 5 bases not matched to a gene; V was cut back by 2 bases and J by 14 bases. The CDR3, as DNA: TGTGCCAGCAGCTTCGGGGTAGCGGGGGAGTTCTTC. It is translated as CASSFGVAGEFF.

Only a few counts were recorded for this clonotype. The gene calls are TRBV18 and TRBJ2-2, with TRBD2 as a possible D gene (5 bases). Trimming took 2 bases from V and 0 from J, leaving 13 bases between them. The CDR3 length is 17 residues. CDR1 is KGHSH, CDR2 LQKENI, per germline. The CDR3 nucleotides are TGTGCCAGCTCACCAAGAGCCGGGGATACGAACACCGGGGAGCTGTTTTTT. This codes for CASSPRAGDTNTGELFF.

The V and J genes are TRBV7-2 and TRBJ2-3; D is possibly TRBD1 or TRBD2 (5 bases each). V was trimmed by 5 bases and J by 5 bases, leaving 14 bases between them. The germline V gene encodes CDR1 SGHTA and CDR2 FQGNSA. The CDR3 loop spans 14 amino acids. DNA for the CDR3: TGTGCCAGCAGCACCTGGGGGTTCAAAGATACGCAGTATTTT. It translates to CASSTWGFKDTQYF.

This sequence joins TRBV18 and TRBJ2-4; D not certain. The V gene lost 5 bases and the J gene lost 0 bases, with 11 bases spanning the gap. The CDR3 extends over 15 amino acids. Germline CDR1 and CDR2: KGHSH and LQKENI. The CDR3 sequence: CASSTGTLAKNIQYF. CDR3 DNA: TGTGCCAGCTCAACTGGAACCTTAGCCAAAAACATTCAGTACTTC.

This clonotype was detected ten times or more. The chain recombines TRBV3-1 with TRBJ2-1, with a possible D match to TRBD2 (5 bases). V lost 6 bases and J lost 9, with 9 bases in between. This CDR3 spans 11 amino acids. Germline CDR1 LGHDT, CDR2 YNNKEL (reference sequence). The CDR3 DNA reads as TGTGCCAGCAGTCGGGGTACTGAGCAGTTCTTC. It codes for CASSRGTEQFF.

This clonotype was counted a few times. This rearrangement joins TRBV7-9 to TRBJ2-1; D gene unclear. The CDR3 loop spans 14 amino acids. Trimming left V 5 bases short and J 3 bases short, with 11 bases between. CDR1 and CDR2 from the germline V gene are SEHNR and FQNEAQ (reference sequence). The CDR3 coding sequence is TGTGCCAGCAGCCACGAGACTGGCTACAATGAGCAGTTCTTC. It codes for CASSHETGYNEQFF.